One sample yielded the 5 T cell receptor beta chains listed below, sequenced in a study of beta chain features in type 1 diabetes. Antigens for these TCRs are unknown. Expressed TCRB transcripts were sequenced because the entire RNA isolate underwent reverse transcription. Only in-frame clones appear in the TCRdb table, and some are missing; sequencing was by immunoSEQ multiplex PCR. Among a few hundred thousand clones listed, around a tenth were seen once. Points from the study as a whole: Moderately but significantly shorter TCRB CDR3s were found in Type 1 diabetes patients in all four CD4+ subsets.

The specimen sequenced was central memory CD4+ T cells from blood. The source is a man younger than 40 with type 1 diabetes.

This clone turned up a few times. The chain uses TRBV7-9 and TRBJ1-2; D remains unclear. The ends were cut back, 1 base at V and 8 bases at J, with 11 bases in the middle. CDR3 size: 13 residues. The germline gives CDR1 SEHNR, CDR2 FQNEAQ (reference sequence). The CDR3 spells CASSLEGGQGYTF. The CDR3 DNA follows: TGTGCCAGCAGCTTAGAAGGAGGTCAGGGCTACACCTTC.

The table lists this clone with many counts. The gene calls are TRBV29-1 and TRBJ2-6, with D unclear. The germline V gene encodes CDR1 SQVTM and CDR2 ANQGSEA. This CDR3 region has 12 residues. V lost 4 bases, J lost 4 bases, and 5 bases lay in between. The CDR3 DNA reads as TGCAGCGTTGTTTACGGGGCCAACGTCCTGACTTTC. Translated: CSVVYGANVLTF.

This clone was detected a few times. The J gene is TRBJ1-1, the V gene TRBV19; 11 bases match TRBD1. Germline V gene data show CDR1 as LNHDA and CDR2 as SQIVND (reference sequence). The CDR3 runs to 14 residues. The J segment lost 6 bases and the V segment lost 5 bases, leaving 5 bases of the junction unmatched. CDR3 amino acids: CASSVDRGLAEAFF. The CDR3, as DNA: TGTGCCAGTAGTGTGGACAGGGGGCTGGCTGAAGCTTTCTTT. The full variable domain, rest sourced from reference TRBV19 and TRBJ1-1, is DGGITQSPKYLFRKEGQNVTLSCEQNLNHDAMYWYRQDPGQGLRLIYYSQIVNDFQKGDIAEGYSVSREKKESFPLTVTSAQKNPTAFYLCASSVDRGLAEAFFGQGTRLTVV.

The chain combines TRBV14 with TRBJ2-2; 7 bases fit TRBD2. Losses at the gene ends were 5 bases for V and 6 bases for J; bases not matched to a gene: 15. This CDR3 is built from 17 residues. The V gene's germline CDR1 is SGHDN and CDR2 FVKESK. The chain's CDR3 is CASSVDSGGSRAGELFF. As DNA, the CDR3 is TGTGCCAGCAGCGTAGACTCGGGCGGGAGTCGAGCCGGGGAGCTGTTTTTT.

This clone was recorded a few times. The genes are TRBV7-9 and TRBJ2-3; D is perhaps TRBD2 (6 bases). This CDR3 has 15 amino acids. Germline loops: CDR1 SEHNR, CDR2 FQNEAQ (reference sequence). Trimming stripped 4 bases from V and 2 bases from J, with 13 bases between. The CDR3 DNA is TGTGCCAGCAGCTCGACGGGAGCCCACACAGATACGCAGTATTTT. Its translation is CASSSTGAHTDTQYF.